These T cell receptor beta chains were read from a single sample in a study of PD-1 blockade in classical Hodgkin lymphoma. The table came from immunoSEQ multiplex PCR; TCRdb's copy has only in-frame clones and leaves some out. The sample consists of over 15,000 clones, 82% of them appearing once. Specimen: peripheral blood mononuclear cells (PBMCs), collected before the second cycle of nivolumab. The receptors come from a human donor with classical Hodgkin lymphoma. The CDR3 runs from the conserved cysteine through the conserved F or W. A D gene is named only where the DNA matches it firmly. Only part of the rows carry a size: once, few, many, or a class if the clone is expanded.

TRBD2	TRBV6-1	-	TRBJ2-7	TGTGCCAGCAGAGACCTGAGCGGGGGGGCCTCCGAGCAGTACTTC	CASRDLSGGASEQYF
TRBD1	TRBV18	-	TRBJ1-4	TGTGCCAGCTCTCAAAACAACGGGGGACAGGGTAATGAAAAACTGTTTTTT	CASSQNNGGQGNEKLFF
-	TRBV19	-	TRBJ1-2	TGTGCCAGTAGTCCCACAGGGAAACCCTATGGCTACACCTTC	CASSPTGKPYGYTF
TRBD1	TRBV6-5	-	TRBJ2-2	TGTGCCAGCAGTTACTCGACGGGACAGGGCCACGGGGAGCTGTTTTTT	CASSYSTGQGHGELFF
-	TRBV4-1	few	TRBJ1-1	TGCGCCAGCAGCCAAAGAGAGAACACTGAAGCTTTCTTT	CASSQRENTEAFF
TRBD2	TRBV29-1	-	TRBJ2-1	TGCAGCGTTGGTGCCGAGACTAGCGTTTACAATGAGCAGTTCTTC	CSVGAETSVYNEQFF
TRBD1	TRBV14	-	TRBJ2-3	TGTGCCAGCAGCCAAGAGTTCTGGGACAGGGGTTTGTCGGCAGATACGCAGTATTTT	CASSQEFWDRGLSADTQYF
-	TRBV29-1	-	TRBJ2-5	TGCAGCGTTCACATTCTGACGGGGGCAGGTGAGACCCAGTACTTC	CSVHILTGAGETQYF
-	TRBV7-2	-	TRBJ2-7	TGTGCCAGCAGCTCCGATTCGGGACACCCTCTCGAGCAGTACTTC	CASSSDSGHPLEQYF
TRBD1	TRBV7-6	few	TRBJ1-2	TGTGCCAGCAGCTCCGGGACAGGGTGGGGCTACACCTTC	CASSSGTGWGYTF
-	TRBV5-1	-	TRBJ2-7	TGCGCCAGCAGCTTTGCCTCCCTAGTGGGGGAGCAGTACTTC	CASSFASLVGEQYF
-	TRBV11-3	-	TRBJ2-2	TGTGCCAGCAGCGAAACAGGGCACAACGGGGAGCTGTTTTTT	CASSETGHNGELFF
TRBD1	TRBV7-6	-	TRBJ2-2	TGTGCCAGCAGCTTGACAGGGAAGGCCGGGGAGCTGTTTTTT	CASSLTGKAGELFF
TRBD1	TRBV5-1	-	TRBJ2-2	TGCGCCAGCATCAAAGACAGGGTTGAGAACACCGGGGAGCTGTTTTTT	CASIKDRVENTGELFF
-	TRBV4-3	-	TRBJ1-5	TGCGCCAGCAGCCCTTCCACAGGGATAGGTCAGCCCCAGCATTTT	CASSPSTGIGQPQHF
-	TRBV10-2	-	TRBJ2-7	TGCGCCAGCCGGGGGTACGAGCAGTACTTC	CASRGYEQYF
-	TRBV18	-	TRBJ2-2	TGTGCCAGCTCAGGGTCATGGCCTCTCGTTGCCGGGGAGCTGTTTTTT	CASSGSWPLVAGELFF
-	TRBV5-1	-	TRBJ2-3	TGCGCCAGCAGCCCCGAGACCTGGATGGAGACGCAGTATTTT	CASSPETWMETQYF
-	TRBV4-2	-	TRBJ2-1	TGTGCCAGCAGCCTTAACAATGAGCAGTTCTTC	CASSLNNEQFF
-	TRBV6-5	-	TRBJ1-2	TGTGCCAGCAGTCCAGGGCAAGGCTACACCTTC	CASSPGQGYTF
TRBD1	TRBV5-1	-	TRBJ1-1	TGCGCCAGCAGCCCGACGACAGGGTTCAGTTTCACTGAAGCTTTCTTT	CASSPTTGFSFTEAFF
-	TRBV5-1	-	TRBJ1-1	TGCGCCAGCAGCTCCGGTAGAGGAGCAGGCACTGAAGCTTTCTTT	CASSSGRGAGTEAFF
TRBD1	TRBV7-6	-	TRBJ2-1	TGTGCCAGCAGCTTAGCACCCTCGACAGGGAGTGAGCAGTTCTTC	CASSLAPSTGSEQFF
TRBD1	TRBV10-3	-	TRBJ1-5	TGTGCCACCCAGGACAGGGAGGATCAGCCCCAGCATTTT	CATQDREDQPQHF
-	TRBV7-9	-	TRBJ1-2	TGTGCCAGCAGCTCCAGAGGGCGGAGTAACTATGGCTACACCTTC	CASSSRGRSNYGYTF
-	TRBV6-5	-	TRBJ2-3	TGTGCCAGCAGTCTGGGCACAGATACGCAGTATTTT	CASSLGTDTQYF
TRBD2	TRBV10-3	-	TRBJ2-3	TGTGCCATCACCGGAACAGCGGGGGTACTCCGAGATACGCAGTATTTT	CAITGTAGVLRDTQYF
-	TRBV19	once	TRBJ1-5	TGTGCCAGTAGTACTCCCAATCAGCCCCAGCATTTT	CASSTPNQPQHF
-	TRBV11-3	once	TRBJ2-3	TGTGCCAGCAGCTTGTCCAGGAGCACAGATACGCAGTATTTT	CASSLSRSTDTQYF
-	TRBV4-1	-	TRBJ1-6	TGCGCCAGCAGCCAAGCGAGAGGGCGGGCAACGCCCCTCCACTTT	CASSQARGRATPLHF